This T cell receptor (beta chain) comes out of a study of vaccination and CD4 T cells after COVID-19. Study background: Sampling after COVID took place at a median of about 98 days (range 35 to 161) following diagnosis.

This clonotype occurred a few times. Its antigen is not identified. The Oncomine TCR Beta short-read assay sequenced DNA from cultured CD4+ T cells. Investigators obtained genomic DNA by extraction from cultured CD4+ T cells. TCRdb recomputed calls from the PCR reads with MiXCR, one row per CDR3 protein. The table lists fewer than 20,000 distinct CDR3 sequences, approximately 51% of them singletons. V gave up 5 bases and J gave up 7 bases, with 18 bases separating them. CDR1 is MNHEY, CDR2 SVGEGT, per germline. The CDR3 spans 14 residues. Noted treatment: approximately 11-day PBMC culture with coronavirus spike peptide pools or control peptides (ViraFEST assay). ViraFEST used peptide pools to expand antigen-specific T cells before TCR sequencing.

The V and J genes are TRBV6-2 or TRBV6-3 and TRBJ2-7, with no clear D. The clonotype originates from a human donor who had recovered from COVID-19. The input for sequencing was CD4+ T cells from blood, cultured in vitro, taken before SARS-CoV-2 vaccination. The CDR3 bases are TGTGCCAGCAGTAACCCAGCAAGTCGTAGGGAGCAGTACTTC. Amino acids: CASSNPASRREQYF.